This T cell receptor beta chain was recovered during a study of T cell responses to AZD1222 COVID-19 vaccine. The table came from immunoSEQ multiplex PCR; TCRdb's copy has only in-frame clones and leaves some out. The sample contains 130,000 to 150,000 clones, approximately 89% of which appear only once. Findings and limits, study-wide: Baseline antibody screening turned up just a handful of seropositive AZD1222 recipients. Spike-wide vaccine-associated CD4 TCRs dominated at 160-218 and 743-854. Rises in breadth and depth of Spike-specific TCRs came after two AZD1222 doses.

Remarks on this clone: What it binds is unknown.

The V end lost 7 bases, the J end lost 1 base, and 8 bases lay between the germline ends. The CDR3 extends over 13 amino acids. Germline V lookup: CDR1 KGHSH, CDR2 LQKENI. The receptor was isolated from an adult in good health. The J gene is TRBJ1-5, the V gene TRBV18, with D unclear. The specimen comprised peripheral blood, sampled on day 0 of AZD1222 vaccination. CDR3 sequence reads: CASCSGSNQPQHF. CDR3 DNA sequence: TGTGCCAGCTGCTCCGGCAGCAATCAGCCCCAGCATTTT.